The clone carrying this TCR beta chain showed up many times. This record comes from a study of patients and donors after allogeneic stem cell transplantation. Trimming at V came to 0 bases and at J to 4 bases, leaving 5 bases not matched to a gene. CDR1 is SGHRS, CDR2 YFSETQ, per germline. The CDR3 runs to 16 residues. Each CDR3 protein is one row after TCRdb ran MiXCR on the RT-PCR reads. The sample lists more than 850,000 distinct CDR3 sequences, about 20% occurring once. This chain joins TRBV5-1 and TRBJ2-2, with 8 bases fitting TRBD1. This sequence was found in a human donor who was either an allogeneic HSCT recipient or a stem cell or donor lymphocyte infusion donor (not recorded which). It is not recorded whose cells these are; they may come from a transplant donor. The sequenced sample consisted of blood, either unsorted or a sorted T cell fraction (not recorded which). CDR3 in DNA: TGCGCCAGCAGCTTGGGGGGACAGGTGCGCACCGGGGAGCTGTTTTTT. This sequence encodes CASSLGGQVRTGELFF. Filled out from reference TRBV5-1 and TRBJ2-2, the complete variable domain reads KAGVTQTPRYLIKTRGQQVTLSCSPISGHRSVSWYQQTPGQGLQFLFEYFSETQRNKGNFPGRFSGRQFSNSRSEMNVSTLELGDSALYLCASSLGGQVRTGELFFGEGSRLTVL.